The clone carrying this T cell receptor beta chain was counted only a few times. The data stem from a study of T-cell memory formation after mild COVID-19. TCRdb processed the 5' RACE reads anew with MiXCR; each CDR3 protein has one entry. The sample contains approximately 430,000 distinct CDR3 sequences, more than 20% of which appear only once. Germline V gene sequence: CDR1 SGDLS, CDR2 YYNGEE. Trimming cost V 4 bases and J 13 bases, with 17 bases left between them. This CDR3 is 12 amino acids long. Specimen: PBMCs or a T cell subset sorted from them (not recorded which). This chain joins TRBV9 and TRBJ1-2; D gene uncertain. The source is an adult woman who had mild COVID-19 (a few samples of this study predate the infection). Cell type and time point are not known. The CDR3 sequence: CASSPALFIPTF. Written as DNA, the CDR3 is TGTGCCAGCAGCCCTGCCCTATTCATACCCACCTTC. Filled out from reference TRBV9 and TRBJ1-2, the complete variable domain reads DSGVTQTPKHLITATGQRVTLRCSPRSGDLSVYWYQQSLDQGLQFLIQYYNGEERAKGNILERFSAQQFPDLHSELNLSSLELGDSALYFCASSPALFIPTFGSGTRLTVV.